The 17 T cell receptor beta chains listed next were all sequenced from one sample in a study of chemoradiotherapy in HPV16-positive cancers. This table comes from immunoSEQ multiplex PCR, and its TCRdb copy is limited to in-frame clones, with some not included. The sample carries around 13,000 clones, about 72% recorded once. The biological material was taken from a patient who underwent chemoradiotherapy. All receptors derive from a human donor with HPV-associated anogenital cancer.

This clone has only a few counts. The chain joins TRBV19 to TRBJ1-1; the D is unclear. Germline lookup yields CDR1 LNHDA and CDR2 SQIVND (reference sequence). CDR3 size: 13 residues. V lost 7 bases to trimming and J lost 1 base, with 10 bases between them. CDR3: CASTGQRNTEAFF. CDR3 nucleotide sequence: TGTGCCAGTACCGGGCAGAGGAACACTGAAGCTTTCTTT. The whole variable domain, filled in from reference TRBV19 and TRBJ1-1, reads DGGITQSPKYLFRKEGQNVTLSCEQNLNHDAMYWYRQDPGQGLRLIYYSQIVNDFQKGDIAEGYSVSREKKESFPLTVTSAQKNPTAFYLCASTGQRNTEAFFGQGTRLTVV.

This clone turned up a few times. The rearrangement joins TRBV5-5 to TRBJ2-7; 10 bases line up with TRBD1. The V gene's germline CDR1 is SGHKS and CDR2 YYEKEE (reference sequence). The CDR3 runs to 15 residues. Trimming took 3 bases from V and 1 from J; bases not matched to a gene: 4. CDR3 in amino acids: CASSWGQGNSYEQYF. DNA of the CDR3: TGTGCCAGCAGCTGGGGACAGGGGAATTCCTACGAGCAGTACTTC.

V and J are TRBV2 and TRBJ1-2; perhaps TRBD1 as D (5 bases). Trimming shortened V by 6 bases and J by 0 bases, and 8 bases separated the two germline ends. Germline CDR1 and CDR2: SNHLY and FYNNEI. This CDR3 region has 13 residues. The CDR3 loop is CASRRGPNYGYTF. The CDR3 DNA sequence: TGTGCCAGCAGACGGGGACCTAACTATGGCTACACCTTC.

The J gene is TRBJ2-3, the V gene TRBV4-2; D gene ambiguous. The CDR3 runs to 13 residues. Trimming removed 0 bases at V and 3 bases at J, with 4 bases between. Per the germline V gene, CDR1 is LGHNA and CDR2 is YNFKEQ. The CDR3 region is CASSQEHTDTQYF. Written as DNA, the CDR3 is TGTGCCAGCAGCCAAGAACATACAGATACGCAGTATTTT.

This clone was counted a few times. J is TRBJ2-7 and V is TRBV2; maybe TRBD2 (6 bases). Per germline, CDR1 SNHLY and CDR2 FYNNEI. The V gene lost 7 bases and the J gene lost 0 bases, with 13 bases spanning the gap. The CDR3 consists of 14 residues. The CDR3 coding sequence is TGTGCCAGCATGCCGGGGGTGATCTCCTACGAGCAGTACTTC. It yields the protein CASMPGVISYEQYF.

V usage is TRBV7-8 and J usage is TRBJ1-3; no reliable D call. The CDR3 is made up of 15 amino acids. Germline V gene data show CDR1 as SGHVS and CDR2 as FQNEAQ. Trimming removed 0 bases from V and 0 bases from J, with 6 bases in between. The CDR3 region has the DNA TGTGCCAGCAGCTTAGCTACAGACTCTGGAAACACCATATATTTT. It specifies CASSLATDSGNTIYF. The entire variable domain, with the rest obtained from reference TRBV7-8 and TRBJ1-3, is as follows: GAGVSQSPRYKVAKRGQDVALRCDPISGHVSLFWYQQALGQGPEFLTYFQNEAQLDKSGLPSDRFFAERPEGSVSTLKIQRTQQEDSAVYLCASSLATDSGNTIYFGEGSWLTVV.

V usage is TRBV19 and J usage is TRBJ1-5; D uncertain. In germline, CDR1 is LNHDA, CDR2 SQIVND (reference sequence). Trimming took off 7 bases at V and 0 bases at J, with 13 bases between the two ends. The CDR3 is made up of 15 amino acids. CDR3 nucleotide sequence: TGTGCCAGTATCCAAGGAGGGTATAGCAATCAGCCCCAGCATTTT. Its protein product is CASIQGGYSNQPQHF. Using reference TRBV19 and TRBJ1-5 for the parts outside the CDR3, the full variable domain is DGGITQSPKYLFRKEGQNVTLSCEQNLNHDAMYWYRQDPGQGLRLIYYSQIVNDFQKGDIAEGYSVSREKKESFPLTVTSAQKNPTAFYLCASIQGGYSNQPQHFGDGTRLSIL.

The chain has TRBV6-6 and TRBJ2-7; 7 bases fit TRBD1. Germline lookup yields CDR1 MNHNY and CDR2 SVGAGI (reference sequence). V trimming: 9 bases; J trimming: 2 bases; junction bases outside the gene matches: 10. The CDR3 is 14 residues long. In nucleotides, the CDR3 is TGTGCCAGTAAGGGGGCCGACAGCGCCTACGAGCAGTACTTC. It yields the protein CASKGADSAYEQYF.

CDR3 DNA sequence: TGTGCCAGCAGCATCACACCTCCTCTCTCACCCCTCCACTTT. It specifies CASSITPPLSPLHF. V is TRBV7-2 and J is TRBJ1-6; D is undetermined. CDR3 length: 14 residues. Trimming stripped 5 bases from V and 10 bases from J, with 15 bases between. In germline, CDR1 is SGHTA, CDR2 FQGNSA.

The V gene is TRBV30, the J gene TRBJ1-1, with D possibly being TRBD1 (5 bases). The CDR3 has 17 amino acids. Germline assignment: CDR1 GTSNPN and CDR2 SVGIG (reference sequence). The V gene lost 4 bases and the J gene lost 2 bases, with 23 bases spanning the gap. Written as DNA, the CDR3 is TGTGCCTGGACCCCCTTTCTCGGGGGGTCTCGCAACACTGAAGCTTTCTTT. As protein: CAWTPFLGGSRNTEAFF. The full variable domain, its missing parts supplied by reference TRBV30 and TRBJ1-1, is SQTIHQWPATLVQPVGSPLSLECTVEGTSNPNLYWYRQAAGRGLQLLFYSVGIGQISSEVPQNLSASRPQDRQFILSSKKLLLSDSGFYLCAWTPFLGGSRNTEAFFGQGTRLTVV.

CDR3 loop: CASSPRDVGTGELFF. Written as DNA, the CDR3 is TGTGCCAGCAGCCCCCGGGACGTGGGGACCGGGGAGCTGTTTTTT. This chain connects TRBV5-4 to TRBJ2-2; D could derive from TRBD1 or TRBD2 (5 bases each). CDR1 and CDR2 (germline): SGHNT, YYREEE (reference sequence). V lost 4 bases, J lost 5 bases, and 15 bases lay in between. This CDR3 region has 15 residues. The full variable domain, its missing parts supplied by reference TRBV5-4 and TRBJ2-2, is ETGVTQSPTHLIKTRGQQVTLRCSSQSGHNTVSWYQQALGQGPQFIFQYYREEENGRGNFPPRFSGLQFPNYSSELNVNALELDDSALYLCASSPRDVGTGELFFGEGSRLTVL.

The gene calls are TRBV6-6 and TRBJ1-1, with D hard to call. The length of the CDR3 is 14 residues. Looked up from germline, CDR1 is MNHNY and CDR2 is SVGAGI (reference sequence). Trimming left V 2 bases short and J 3 bases short, with 10 bases between. This CDR3 is CASSYITLDTEAFF. The DNA for the CDR3 is TGTGCCAGCAGTTACATCACACTAGACACTGAAGCTTTCTTT.

The chain is built from TRBV7-2 and TRBJ1-2; D remains unclear. The CDR3 has 16 amino acids. V was clipped by 5 bases and J by 2 bases, with 18 bases between them. Germline V gene lookup returns CDR1 SGHTA and CDR2 FQGNSA. The CDR3 nucleotides are TGTGCCAGCAGCCCGAGGGAGGGCGCCTTAAACTATGGCTACACCTTC. Its protein product is CASSPREGALNYGYTF.

The chain is built from TRBV28 and TRBJ2-7; the match to TRBD1 covers 7 bases. The CDR3 spans 14 residues. The trim removed 2 bases at V and 5 bases at J, leaving 6 bases unmatched. Germline CDR1 reads MDHEN; CDR2 reads SYDVKM. CDR3 nucleotide sequence: TGTGCCAGCAGTTTAGGGAACAGGGGCCACGAGCAGTACTTC. Protein: CASSLGNRGHEQYF. The whole variable domain, filled in from reference TRBV28 and TRBJ2-7, reads DVKVTQSSRYLVKRTGEKVFLECVQDMDHENMFWYRQDPGLGLRLIYFSYDVKMKEKGDIPEGYSVSREKKERFSLILESASTNQTSMYLCASSLGNRGHEQYFGPGTRLTVT.

V gene TRBV5-1 combines with J gene TRBJ2-2, with 8 bases aligning to TRBD2. Germline V gene sequence: CDR1 SGHRS, CDR2 YFSETQ. The V and J ends lost 3 bases and 6 bases, in that order; junction bases with no gene match: 10. The CDR3 has 16 amino acids. In DNA form, the CDR3 reads TGCGCCAGCAGCTCCGGGACACCCGGGGGGGCCGGGGAGCTGTTTTTT. It codes for CASSSGTPGGAGELFF.

The chain combines TRBV5-4 with TRBJ1-2; D is unclear. The CDR3 loop spans 13 amino acids. V was shortened by 5 bases and J by 4 bases, with 12 bases between the two germline ends. The germline V gene has CDR1 SGHNT and CDR2 YYREEE (reference sequence). The CDR3 DNA follows: TGTGCCAGCAGTGTCGGATCCGGCTATGGCTACACCTTC. This encodes CASSVGSGYGYTF. The full variable domain, its missing parts supplied by reference TRBV5-4 and TRBJ1-2, is ETGVTQSPTHLIKTRGQQVTLRCSSQSGHNTVSWYQQALGQGPQFIFQYYREEENGRGNFPPRFSGLQFPNYSSELNVNALELDDSALYLCASSVGSGYGYTFGSGTRLTVV.

This clone was seen a few times. The chain joins TRBV6-1 to TRBJ2-1, with 14 positions matching TRBD2. The V segment lost 5 bases and the J segment 10 bases; nucleotides outside the gene matches: 7. The germline gives CDR1 MNHNS, CDR2 SASEGT. There are 15 residues in the CDR3. The CDR3 protein is CASSLTSGGAEEQFF. The DNA for the CDR3 is TGTGCCAGCAGTTTGACTAGCGGGGGGGCTGAGGAGCAGTTCTTC.